This T cell receptor beta chain appears in the sequencing data of a study of blood T cell repertoires in COVID-19. Study-wide context: The United States, Italy and Spain were the sources of the acute and convalescent COVID-19 samples. PBMCs, B-cell-depleted T cells, or T cells provided the cDNA or gDNA that made up the material.

In the authors' workflow: Estimation of nucleated cell counts relied on the amplification of reference gene primers. The assay was immunoSEQ multiplex PCR, and TCRdb's table has in-frame clones only and misses some. Clone size and the V and J calls come from that table; the DNA yielded D and trimming. The sample lists around 86,000 clones; about four fifths were seen once. This TCR came from a human donor in a cohort sampled during active COVID-19. The material sequenced was peripheral blood.

The DNA of the CDR3 is TGCAGTGCTAGTGACAGGGCAGGGGATGAGCAGTTCTTC. Its translation: CSASDRAGDEQFF. The rearrangement joins TRBV20-1 to TRBJ2-1; TRBD1 agrees at 7 bases. Germline CDR1 is DFQATT and CDR2 is SNEGSKA (reference sequence). The trim removed 3 bases at V and 8 bases at J, leaving 7 bases unmatched. The CDR3 is 13 amino acids.